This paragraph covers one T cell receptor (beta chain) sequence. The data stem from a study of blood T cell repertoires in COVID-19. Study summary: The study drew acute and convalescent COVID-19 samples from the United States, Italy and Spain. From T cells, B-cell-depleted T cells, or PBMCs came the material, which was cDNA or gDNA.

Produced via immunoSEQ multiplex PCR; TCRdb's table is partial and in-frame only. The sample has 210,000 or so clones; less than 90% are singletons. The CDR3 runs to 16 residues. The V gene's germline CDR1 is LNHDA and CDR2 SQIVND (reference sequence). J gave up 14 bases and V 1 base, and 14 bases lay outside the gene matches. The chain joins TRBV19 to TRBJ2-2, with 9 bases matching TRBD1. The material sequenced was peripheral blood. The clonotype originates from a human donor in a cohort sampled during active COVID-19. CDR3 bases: TGTGCCAGTAGTATAGGTGGGACAGGGCGGGCCGCTAGACTGTTTTTT. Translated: CASSIGGTGRAARLFF.